This record covers a single T cell receptor (beta chain). The CDR3 length is 17 residues. From germline, CDR1 is WNHNN and CDR2 SYGVQD (reference sequence). V lost 0 bases to trimming and J lost 5 bases; unmatched junction nucleotides: 8. The record originates from a study of technical replicates of blood from a few donors. TCRdb's table, derived via immunoSEQ multiplex PCR, lists solely in-frame clones and lacks some. The sample lists approximately 75,000 clones, approximately 97% occurring once. This TCR derives from a human donor in good health. The chain uses TRBV10-1 and TRBJ2-3; the match to TRBD2 covers 10 bases. What was sequenced was T cells isolated from PBMCs. CDR3 coding DNA: TGCGCCAGCAGTGAGTCGGGCAGCGGGAGGGCCGAAGATACGCAGTATTTT. Protein sequence: CASSESGSGRAEDTQYF.